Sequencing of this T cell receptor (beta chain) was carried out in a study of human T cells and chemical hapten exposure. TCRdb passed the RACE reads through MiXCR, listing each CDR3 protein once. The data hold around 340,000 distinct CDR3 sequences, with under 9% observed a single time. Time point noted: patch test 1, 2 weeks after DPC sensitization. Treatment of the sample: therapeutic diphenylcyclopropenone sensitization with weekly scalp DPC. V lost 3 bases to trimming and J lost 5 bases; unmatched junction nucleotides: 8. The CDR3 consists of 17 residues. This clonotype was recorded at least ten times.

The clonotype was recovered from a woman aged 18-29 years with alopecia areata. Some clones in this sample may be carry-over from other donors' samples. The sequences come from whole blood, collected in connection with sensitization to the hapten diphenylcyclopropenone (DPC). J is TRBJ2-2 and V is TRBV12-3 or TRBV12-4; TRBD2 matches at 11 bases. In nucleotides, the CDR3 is TGTGCCAGCAGTTTGATACTAGCGGGGGATAGGACCGGGGAGCTGTTTTTT. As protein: CASSLILAGDRTGELFF.